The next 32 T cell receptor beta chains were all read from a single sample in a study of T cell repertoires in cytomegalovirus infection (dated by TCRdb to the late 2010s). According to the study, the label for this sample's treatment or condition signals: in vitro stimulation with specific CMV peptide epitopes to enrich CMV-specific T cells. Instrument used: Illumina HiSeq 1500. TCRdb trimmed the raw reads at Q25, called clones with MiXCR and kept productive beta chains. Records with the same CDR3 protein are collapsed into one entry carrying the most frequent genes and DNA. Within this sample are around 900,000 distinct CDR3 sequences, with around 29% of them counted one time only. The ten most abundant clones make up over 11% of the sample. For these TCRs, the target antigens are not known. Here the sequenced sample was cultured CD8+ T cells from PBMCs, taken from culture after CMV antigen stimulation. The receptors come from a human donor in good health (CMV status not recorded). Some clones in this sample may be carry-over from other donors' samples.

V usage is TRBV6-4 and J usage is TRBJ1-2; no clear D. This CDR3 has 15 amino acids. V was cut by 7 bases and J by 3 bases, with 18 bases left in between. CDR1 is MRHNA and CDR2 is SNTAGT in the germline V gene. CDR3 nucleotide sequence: TGTGCCAGCAAACCTTCAGTGGGGTTACACTATGGCTACACCTTC. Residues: CASKPSVGLHYGYTF.

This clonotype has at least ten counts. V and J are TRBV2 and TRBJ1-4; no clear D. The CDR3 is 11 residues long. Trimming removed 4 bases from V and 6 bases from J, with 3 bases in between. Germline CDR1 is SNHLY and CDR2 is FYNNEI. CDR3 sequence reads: CASSGDEKLFF. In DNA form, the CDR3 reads TGTGCCAGCAGTGGGGATGAAAAACTGTTTTTT.

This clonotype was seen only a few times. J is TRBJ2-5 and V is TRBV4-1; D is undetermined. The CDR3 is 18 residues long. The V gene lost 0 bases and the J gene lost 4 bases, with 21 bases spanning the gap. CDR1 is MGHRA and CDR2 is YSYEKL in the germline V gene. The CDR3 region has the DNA TGCGCCAGCAGCCAAGAGTCCCCTCCGCTTTCAGTGGGAGAGACCCAGTACTTC. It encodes CASSQESPPLSVGETQYF.

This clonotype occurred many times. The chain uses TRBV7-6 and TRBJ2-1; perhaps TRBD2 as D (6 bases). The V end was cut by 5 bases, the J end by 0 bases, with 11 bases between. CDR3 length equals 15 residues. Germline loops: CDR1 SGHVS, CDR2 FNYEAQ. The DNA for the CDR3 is TGTGCCAGCAGCCACGCGGGGAGCTCCTACAATGAGCAGTTCTTC. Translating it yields CASSHAGSSYNEQFF. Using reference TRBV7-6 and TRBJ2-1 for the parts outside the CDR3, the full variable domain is GAGVSQSPRYKVTKRGQDVALRCDPISGHVSLYWYRQALGQGPEFLTYFNYEAQQDKSGLPNDRFSAERPEGSISTLTIQRTEQRDSAMYRCASSHAGSSYNEQFFGPGTRLTVL.

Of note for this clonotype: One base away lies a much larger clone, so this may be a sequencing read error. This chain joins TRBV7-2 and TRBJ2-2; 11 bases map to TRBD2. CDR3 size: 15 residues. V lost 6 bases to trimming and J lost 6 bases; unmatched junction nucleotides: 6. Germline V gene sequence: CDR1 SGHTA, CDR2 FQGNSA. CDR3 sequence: CASRILAGGAGELFF. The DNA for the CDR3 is TGTGCCAGCAGGATCTTAGCGGGGGGGGCCGGGGAGCTGTTTTTT.

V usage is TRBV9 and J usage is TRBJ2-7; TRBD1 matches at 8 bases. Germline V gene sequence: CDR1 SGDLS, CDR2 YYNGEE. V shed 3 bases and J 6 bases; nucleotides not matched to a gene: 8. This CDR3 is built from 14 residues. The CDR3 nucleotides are TGTGCCAGCAGCGCGCAGACAGGGGCAGTCGAGCAGTACTTC. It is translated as CASSAQTGAVEQYF.

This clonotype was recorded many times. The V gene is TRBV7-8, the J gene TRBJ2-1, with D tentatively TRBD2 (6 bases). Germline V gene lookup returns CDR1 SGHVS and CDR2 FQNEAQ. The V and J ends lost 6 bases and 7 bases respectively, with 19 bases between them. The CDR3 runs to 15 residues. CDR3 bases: TGTGCCAGCAGGGCTCCGGGACTGGGCCCGAATGAGCAGTTCTTC. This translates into CASRAPGLGPNEQFF.

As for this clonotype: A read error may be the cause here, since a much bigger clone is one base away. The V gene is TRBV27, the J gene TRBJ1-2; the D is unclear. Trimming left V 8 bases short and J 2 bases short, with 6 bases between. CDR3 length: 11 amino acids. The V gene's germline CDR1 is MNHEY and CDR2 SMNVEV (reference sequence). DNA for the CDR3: TGTGCCAGCGGACGGAACTATGGCTACACCTTC. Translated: CASGRNYGYTF.

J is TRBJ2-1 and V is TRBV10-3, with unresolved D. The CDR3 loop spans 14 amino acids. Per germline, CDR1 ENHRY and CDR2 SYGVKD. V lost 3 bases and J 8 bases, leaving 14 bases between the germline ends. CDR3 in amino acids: CAISEGEVVDEQFF. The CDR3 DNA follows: TGTGCCATCAGTGAAGGAGAGGTAGTGGATGAGCAGTTCTTC.

CDR3 nucleotides: TGTGCCAGTAGTCCAGACCCCGGGACTAGTGGGGCGCCGTACGAGCAGTACTTC. Protein sequence: CASSPDPGTSGAPYEQYF. V and J are TRBV19 and TRBJ2-7; 8 bases map to TRBD2. The V segment lost 5 bases and the J segment 4 bases; nucleotides outside the gene matches: 19. The CDR3 spans 18 residues. Looked up from germline, CDR1 is LNHDA and CDR2 is SQIVND (reference sequence).

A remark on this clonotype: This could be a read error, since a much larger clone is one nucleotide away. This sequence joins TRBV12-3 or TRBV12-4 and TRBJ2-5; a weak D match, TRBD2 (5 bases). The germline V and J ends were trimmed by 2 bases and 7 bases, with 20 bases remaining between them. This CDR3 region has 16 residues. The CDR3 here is CASSLQLVGEHVTQYF. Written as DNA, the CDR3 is TGTGCCAGCAGTTTACAGCTAGTCGGGGAACATGTGACCCAGTACTTC.

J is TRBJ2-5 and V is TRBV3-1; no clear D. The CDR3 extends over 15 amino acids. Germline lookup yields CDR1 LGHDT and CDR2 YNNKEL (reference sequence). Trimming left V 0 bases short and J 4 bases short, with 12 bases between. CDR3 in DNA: TGTGCCAGCAGCCAAGAAAACCTTCCAGGAGAGACCCAGTACTTC. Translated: CASSQENLPGETQYF.

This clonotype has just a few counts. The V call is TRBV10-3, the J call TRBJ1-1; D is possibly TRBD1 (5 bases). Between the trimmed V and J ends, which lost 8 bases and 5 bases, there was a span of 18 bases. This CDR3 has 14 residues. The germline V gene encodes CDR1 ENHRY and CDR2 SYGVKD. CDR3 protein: CAIAEDREGTEAFF. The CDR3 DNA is TGTGCCATCGCCGAAGACAGAGAGGGAACTGAAGCTTTCTTT.

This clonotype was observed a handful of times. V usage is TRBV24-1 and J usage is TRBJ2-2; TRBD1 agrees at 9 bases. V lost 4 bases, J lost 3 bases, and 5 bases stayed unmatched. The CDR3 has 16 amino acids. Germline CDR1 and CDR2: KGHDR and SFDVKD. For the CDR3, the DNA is TGTGCCACCAGTGAAACGGGACAGGGATACACCGGGGAGCTGTTTTTT. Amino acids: CATSETGQGYTGELFF.

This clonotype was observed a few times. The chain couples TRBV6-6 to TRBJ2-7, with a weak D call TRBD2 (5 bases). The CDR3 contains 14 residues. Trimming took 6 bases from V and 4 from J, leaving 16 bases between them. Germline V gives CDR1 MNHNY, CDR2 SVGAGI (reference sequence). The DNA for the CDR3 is TGTGCCAGCAGCCTAACCGGGAACAATTACGAGCAGTACGTC. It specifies CASSLTGNNYEQYV.

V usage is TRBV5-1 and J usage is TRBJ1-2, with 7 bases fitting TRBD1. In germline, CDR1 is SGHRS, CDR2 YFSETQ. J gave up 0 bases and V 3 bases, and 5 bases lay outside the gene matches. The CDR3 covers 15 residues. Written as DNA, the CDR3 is TGCGCCAGCAGCTCGGACAGGACGTCTAACTATGGCTACACCTTC. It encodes CASSSDRTSNYGYTF.

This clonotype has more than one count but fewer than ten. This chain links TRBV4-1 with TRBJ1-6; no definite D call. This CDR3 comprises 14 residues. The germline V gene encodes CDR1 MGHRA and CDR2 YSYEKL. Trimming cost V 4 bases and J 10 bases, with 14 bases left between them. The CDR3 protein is CASSPLSSRSPLHF. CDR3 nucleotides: TGCGCCAGCAGCCCTCTGAGCAGTCGGTCACCCCTCCACTTT.

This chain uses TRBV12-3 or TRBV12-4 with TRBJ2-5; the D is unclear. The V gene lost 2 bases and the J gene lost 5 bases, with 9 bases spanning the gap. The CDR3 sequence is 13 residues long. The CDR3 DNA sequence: TGTGCCAGCAGTTTAAGCTCCGGGGAGACCCAGTACTTC. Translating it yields CASSLSSGETQYF.

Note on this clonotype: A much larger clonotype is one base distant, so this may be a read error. The CDR3, as DNA: TGTGCCAGCATTGAAAGCCTGCAGGTCAGAGCGAGAGAGCAGTTCTTC. Translation: CASIESLQVRAREQFF. The J gene is TRBJ2-1, the V gene TRBV6-1; D unresolved. CDR3 length equals 16 residues. Germline V gene lookup returns CDR1 MNHNS and CDR2 SASEGT.

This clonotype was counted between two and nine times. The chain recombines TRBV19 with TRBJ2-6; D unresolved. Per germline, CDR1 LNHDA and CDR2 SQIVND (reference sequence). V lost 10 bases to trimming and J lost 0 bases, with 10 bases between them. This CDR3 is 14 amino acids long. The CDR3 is CATGHSSGANVLTF. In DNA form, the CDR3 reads TGTGCCACCGGCCATAGCTCTGGGGCCAACGTCCTGACTTTC. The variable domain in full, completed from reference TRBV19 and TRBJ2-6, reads DGGITQSPKYLFRKEGQNVTLSCEQNLNHDAMYWYRQDPGQGLRLIYYSQIVNDFQKGDIAEGYSVSREKKESFPLTVTSAQKNPTAFYLCATGHSSGANVLTFGAGSRLTVL.

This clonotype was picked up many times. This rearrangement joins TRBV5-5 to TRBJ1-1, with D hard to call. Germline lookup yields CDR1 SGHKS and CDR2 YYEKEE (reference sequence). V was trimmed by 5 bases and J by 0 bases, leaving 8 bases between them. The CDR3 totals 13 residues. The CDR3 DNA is TGTGCCAGCAGAGCTGACTTGAACACTGAAGCTTTCTTT. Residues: CASRADLNTEAFF.

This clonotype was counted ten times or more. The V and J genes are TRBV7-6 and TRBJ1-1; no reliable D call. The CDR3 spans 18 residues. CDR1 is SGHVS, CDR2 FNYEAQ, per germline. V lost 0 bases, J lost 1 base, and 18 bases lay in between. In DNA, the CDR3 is TGTGCCAGCAGCTTAGCGGTCGAGGGAATCCCAGAGAACACTGAAGCTTTCTTT. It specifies CASSLAVEGIPENTEAFF.

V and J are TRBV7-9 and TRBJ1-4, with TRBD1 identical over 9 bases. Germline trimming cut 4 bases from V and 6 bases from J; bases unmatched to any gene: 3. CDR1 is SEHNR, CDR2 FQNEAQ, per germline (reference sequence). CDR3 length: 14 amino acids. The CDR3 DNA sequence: TGTGCCAGCAGCTCCCGGACAGGGGATGAAAAACTGTTTTTT. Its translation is CASSSRTGDEKLFF.

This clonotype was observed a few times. For the CDR3, the DNA is TGTGCCAGTTGCGGGAATGAATTCAATCAGCCCCAGCATTTT. Translated, it gives CASCGNEFNQPQHF. This sequence joins TRBV6-2 or TRBV6-3 and TRBJ1-5; unclear D gene. Germline-derived CDR1 and CDR2 are MNHEY and SVGEGT. V lost 9 bases, J lost 3 bases, and 15 bases lay in between. The CDR3 has 14 residues.

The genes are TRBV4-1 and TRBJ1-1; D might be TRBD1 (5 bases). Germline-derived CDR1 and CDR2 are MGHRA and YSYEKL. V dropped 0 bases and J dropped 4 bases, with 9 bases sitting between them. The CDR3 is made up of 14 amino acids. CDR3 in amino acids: CASSQEGGVTEAFF. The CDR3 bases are TGCGCCAGCAGCCAAGAGGGGGGAGTCACTGAAGCTTTCTTT.

The CDR3 DNA sequence: TGTGCCAGCAGTCTCAACCCACACACTGAAGCTTTCTTT. This encodes CASSLNPHTEAFF. This rearrangement joins TRBV27 to TRBJ1-1; D is unresolved. V dropped 5 bases and J dropped 3 bases, with 10 bases sitting between them. This CDR3 comprises 13 residues. Germline loops: CDR1 MNHEY, CDR2 SMNVEV (reference sequence).

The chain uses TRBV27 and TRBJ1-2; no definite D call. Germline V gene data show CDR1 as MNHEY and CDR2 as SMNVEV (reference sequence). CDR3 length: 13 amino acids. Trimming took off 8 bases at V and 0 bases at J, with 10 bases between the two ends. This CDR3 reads CASSRHPNYGYTF. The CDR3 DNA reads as TGTGCCAGCTCGCGACATCCTAACTATGGCTACACCTTC.

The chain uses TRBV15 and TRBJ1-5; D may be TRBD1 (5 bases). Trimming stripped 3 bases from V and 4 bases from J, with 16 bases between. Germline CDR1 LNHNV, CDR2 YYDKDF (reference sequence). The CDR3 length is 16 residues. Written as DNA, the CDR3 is TGTGCCACCAGCAGCGACACCGGGACCCTTAATCAGCCCCAGCATTTT. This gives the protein CATSSDTGTLNQPQHF.

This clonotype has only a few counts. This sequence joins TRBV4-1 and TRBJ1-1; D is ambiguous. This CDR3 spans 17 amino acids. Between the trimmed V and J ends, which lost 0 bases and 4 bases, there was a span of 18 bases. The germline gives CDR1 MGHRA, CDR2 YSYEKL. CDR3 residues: CASSQEPSGGSATEAFF. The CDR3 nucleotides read TGCGCCAGCAGCCAAGAGCCCTCGGGAGGGTCGGCCACTGAAGCTTTCTTT.

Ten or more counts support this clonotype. The CDR3: CASSFSGRGNSPLHF. DNA for the CDR3: TGTGCCAGCAGTTTCTCGGGGAGGGGAAACTCACCCCTCCACTTT. The chain links TRBV12-3 or TRBV12-4 to TRBJ1-6; perhaps TRBD1 as D (5 bases). V was cut by 3 bases and J by 10 bases, with 16 bases left in between. This CDR3 is built from 15 residues.

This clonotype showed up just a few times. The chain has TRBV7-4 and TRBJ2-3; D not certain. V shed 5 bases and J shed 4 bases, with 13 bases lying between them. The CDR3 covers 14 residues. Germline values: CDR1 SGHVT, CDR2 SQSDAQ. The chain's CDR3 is CASSLGPAADTQYF. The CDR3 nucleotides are TGTGCCAGCAGCCTTGGACCAGCTGCAGATACGCAGTATTTT. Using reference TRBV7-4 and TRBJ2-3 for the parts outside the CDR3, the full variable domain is GAGVSQSPRYKVAKRGRDVALRCDSISGHVTLYWYRQTLGQGSEVLTYSQSDAQRDKSGRPSGRFSAERPERSVSTLKIQRTEQGDSAVYLCASSLGPAADTQYFGPGTRLTVL.

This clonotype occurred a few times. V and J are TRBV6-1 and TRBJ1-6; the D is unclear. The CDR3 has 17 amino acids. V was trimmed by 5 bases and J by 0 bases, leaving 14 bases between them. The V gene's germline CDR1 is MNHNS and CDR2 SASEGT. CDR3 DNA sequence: TGTGCCAGCAGTTCCCCCGGAAAAAGCTCCTATAATTCACCCCTCCACTTT. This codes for CASSSPGKSSYNSPLHF.